The next 25 T cell receptor beta chains were all read from a single sample in a study of control samples from healthy donors and cancer patients. Assay used: immunoSEQ multiplex PCR; TCRdb lists only in-frame clones, some missing. The repertoire includes tens of thousands of clones, 80% to 95% of them detected once, and about 1.5% sits in the top ten. Sequencing was carried out using blood. The receptors here all came from a woman aged 25 to 45 in good health.

The chain is built from TRBV10-3 and TRBJ1-1; D gene ambiguous. The CDR3 runs to 15 residues. Germline V CDR1 and CDR2: ENHRY, SYGVKD. V was shortened by 8 bases and J by 3 bases, with 19 bases between the two germline ends. The CDR3 reads CAIADGWVRDTEAFF. The CDR3 DNA reads TGTGCCATCGCTGACGGATGGGTCCGGGACACTGAAGCTTTCTTT.

This clone has more than one count but fewer than ten. This chain connects TRBV9 to TRBJ2-2; 14 bases agree with TRBD2. The ends lost 3 bases at V and 5 bases at J; junction bases unmatched: 15. The CDR3 is 20 residues long. In germline, CDR1 is SGDLS, CDR2 YYNGEE. CDR3 nucleotide sequence: TGTGCCAGCAGCGCACCTAACAAAGCCGGGACTAGCGGGAGTACCGGGGAGCTGTTTTTT. Its protein is CASSAPNKAGTSGSTGELFF.

As concerns this clone: One junction end disagrees with the germline gene, perhaps due to a read error. The chain recombines TRBV29-1 with TRBJ1-2; D unresolved. The germline gives CDR1 SQVTM, CDR2 ANQGSEA. The CDR3 consists of 18 residues. The CDR3 reads CSDEGYGILNLKGNGYTF. The CDR3 DNA sequence: TGCAGCGATGAAGGGTACGGGATTCTAAACCTGAAGGGAAATGGCTACACCTTC.

This clone was seen a single time. The chain joins TRBV19 to TRBJ2-1; 7 bases match TRBD1. The V gene end was trimmed by 10 bases and the J gene end by 6 bases; junction bases not matched to a gene: 15. The V gene's germline CDR1 is LNHDA and CDR2 SQIVND (reference sequence). The CDR3 is made up of 15 amino acids. The CDR3 reads CATTSRDRALNEQFF. In DNA form, the CDR3 reads TGTGCCACCACCTCCCGGGACAGAGCGCTCAATGAGCAGTTCTTC.

V is TRBV2 and J is TRBJ1-3; tentative D call: TRBD1 (5 bases). Germline V gene lookup returns CDR1 SNHLY and CDR2 FYNNEI. This CDR3 comprises 15 residues. V lost 6 bases and J 4 bases, leaving 16 bases between the germline ends. CDR3 DNA: TGTGCCAGCAGCGAAACCAGGGTTATCGGAAACACCATATATTTT. It specifies CASSETRVIGNTIYF. The variable domain in full, completed from reference TRBV2 and TRBJ1-3, reads EPEVTQTPSHQVTQMGQEVILRCVPISNHLYFYWYRQILGQKVEFLVSFYNNEISEKSEIFDDQFSVERPDGSNFTLKIRSTKLEDSAMYFCASSETRVIGNTIYFGEGSWLTVV.

The gene calls are TRBV7-9 and TRBJ2-7; the match to TRBD1 covers 9 bases. Germline V lookup: CDR1 SEHNR, CDR2 FQNEAQ (reference sequence). The CDR3 length is 15 residues. J gave up 2 bases and V 4 bases, and 6 bases lay outside the gene matches. The CDR3 protein is CASSSAGTGTYEQYF. The CDR3 coding sequence is TGTGCCAGCAGCTCCGCCGGGACAGGGACCTACGAGCAGTACTTC. Looking up the rest from reference TRBV7-9 and TRBJ2-7 gives the full variable domain: DTGVSQNPRHKITKRGQNVTFRCDPISEHNRLYWYRQTLGQGPEFLTYFQNEAQLEKSRLLSDRFSAERPKGSFSTLEIQRTEQGDSAMYLCASSSAGTGTYEQYFGPGTRLTVT.

Written as DNA, the CDR3 is TGTGCCAGCAGCTCCTTTTGGGGTCTCGGAACTCCGCTAATTGAAGCTTTCTTT. Its translation: CASSSFWGLGTPLIEAFF. This chain links TRBV5-8 with TRBJ1-1; D is unresolved. Germline V CDR1 and CDR2: SGHTS, YDEGEE. The V end lost 3 bases, the J end lost 7 bases, and 28 bases lay between the germline ends. The CDR3 loop spans 18 amino acids.

The chain combines TRBV18 with TRBJ1-2; TRBD1 matches 11 bases. The CDR3 spans 15 residues. J gave up 5 bases and V 6 bases, and 8 bases lay outside the gene matches. CDR1 and CDR2 from the germline V gene are KGHSH and LQKENI. As DNA, the CDR3 is TGTGCCAGCTCGACTTCGGGACAGGGGGATTATGGCTACACCTTC. Its protein product is CASSTSGQGDYGYTF.

The CDR3: CAWMGRRNTEAFF. CDR3 bases: TGTGCCTGGATGGGACGGCGGAACACTGAAGCTTTCTTT. The chain recombines TRBV30 with TRBJ1-1; the D gene is possibly TRBD1 (5 bases). The V gene's germline CDR1 is GTSNPN and CDR2 SVGIG (reference sequence). Trimming took off 4 bases at V and 1 base at J, with 10 bases between the two ends. The CDR3 length is 13 residues.

This clone was counted a single time. This chain joins TRBV6-4 and TRBJ2-2; TRBD1 might be the D (6 bases). The CDR3 runs 13 residues. Germline lookup yields CDR1 MRHNA and CDR2 SNTAGT. V was cut by 5 bases and J by 5 bases, with 9 bases left in between. The CDR3 region has the DNA TGTGCCAGCAGTTTACAGGGAACCGGGGAGCTGTTTTTT. Amino acid sequence: CASSLQGTGELFF.

This clone was seen more than once but under ten times. The genes are TRBV24-1 and TRBJ1-2; D ambiguous. Germline CDR1 reads KGHDR; CDR2 reads SFDVKD. The CDR3 length is 13 residues. Trimming removed 7 bases at V and 6 bases at J, with 14 bases between. This chain's CDR3 is CATSKIPSNGYTF. The CDR3 DNA sequence: TGTGCCACCAGCAAGATACCCTCTAATGGCTACACCTTC.

This chain links TRBV2 with TRBJ2-3, with 12 bases fitting TRBD2. From germline, CDR1 is SNHLY and CDR2 FYNNEI. With 8 bases clipped from V and 6 bases from J, the junction kept 6 bases outside the gene matches. There are 14 residues in the CDR3. CDR3 nucleotide sequence: TGTGCCAGCGGCACTAGCGGGAGGTTGGATACGCAGTATTTT. Encoded protein: CASGTSGRLDTQYF.

The genes are TRBV5-1 and TRBJ2-3; 9 bases agree with TRBD2. Losses at the gene ends were 0 bases for V and 3 bases for J; bases not matched to a gene: 5. CDR3 size: 16 residues. Germline V lookup: CDR1 SGHRS, CDR2 YFSETQ. The CDR3 sequence: CASSLVSSGGTDTQYF. The CDR3 DNA is TGCGCCAGCAGCTTGGTTTCGAGCGGGGGGACAGATACGCAGTATTTT. Together with reference TRBV5-1 and TRBJ2-3, the CDR3 gives the full variable domain: KAGVTQTPRYLIKTRGQQVTLSCSPISGHRSVSWYQQTPGQGLQFLFEYFSETQRNKGNFPGRFSGRQFSNSRSEMNVSTLELGDSALYLCASSLVSSGGTDTQYFGPGTRLTVL.

This chain links TRBV7-9 with TRBJ1-2, with D uncertain. This CDR3 spans 12 amino acids. Per germline, CDR1 SEHNR and CDR2 FQNEAQ (reference sequence). The V end lost 5 bases, the J end lost 1 base, and 5 bases lay between the germline ends. In nucleotides, the CDR3 is TGTGCCAGCAGCCGAAATAACTATGGCTACACCTTC. Its protein is CASSRNNYGYTF.

This clone has a handful of counts. J is TRBJ2-2 and V is TRBV6-4, with D perhaps TRBD2 (6 bases). CDR3 length: 15 residues. V lost 0 bases, J lost 1 base, and 6 bases lay in between. CDR1 and CDR2 from the germline V gene are MRHNA and SNTAGT. The CDR3 bases are TGTGCCAGCAGTGACTCTAGCGGGAACACCGGGGAGCTGTTTTTT. Its protein product is CASSDSSGNTGELFF.

The CDR3 region is CASTEALSGQDSNQPQHF. For the CDR3, the DNA is TGTGCCAGCACCGAGGCCCTCTCGGGACAGGATAGCAATCAGCCCCAGCATTTT. V usage is TRBV2 and J usage is TRBJ1-5, with 8 bases matching TRBD1. Trimming cost V 7 bases and J 0 bases; bases outside gene matches: 14. The germline CDR1 and CDR2 sequences are SNHLY and FYNNEI. CDR3 length: 18 residues.

This clone has more than one count but fewer than ten. J is TRBJ1-5 and V is TRBV6-1, with 8 bases that match TRBD1. Trimming took 3 bases from V and 6 from J; bases not matched to a gene: 4. Germline V gives CDR1 MNHNS, CDR2 SASEGT. There are 14 residues in the CDR3. In DNA form, the CDR3 reads TGTGCCAGCAGTGATGGACAGGGAGGTCAGCCCCAGCATTTT. Its protein product is CASSDGQGGQPQHF.

CDR3 loop: CASSLKFRDHEQYF. The DNA of the CDR3 is TGTGCCAGCAGTTTAAAGTTCAGGGATCACGAGCAGTACTTC. The V call is TRBV27, the J call TRBJ2-7; perhaps TRBD1 as D (5 bases). V was clipped by 2 bases and J by 5 bases, with 13 bases between them. This CDR3 comprises 14 residues. Germline V gene data show CDR1 as MNHEY and CDR2 as SMNVEV (reference sequence).

This clone was detected only a few times. The chain has TRBV10-3 and TRBJ2-2; 14 bases map to TRBD2. This CDR3 has 17 residues. With 10 bases clipped from V and 1 base from J, the junction kept 8 bases outside the gene matches. Germline V gene sequence: CDR1 ENHRY, CDR2 SYGVKD. The CDR3 here is CATGKGLAGGNTGELFF. The CDR3 DNA follows: TGTGCCACAGGAAAAGGACTAGCGGGAGGGAACACCGGGGAGCTGTTTTTT.

The rearrangement joins TRBV7-8 to TRBJ2-1; 8 bases are shared with TRBD2. The germline CDR1 and CDR2 sequences are SGHVS and FQNEAQ. The length of the CDR3 is 15 residues. J was trimmed by 5 bases and V by 2 bases; bases with no gene match: 5. In DNA, the CDR3 is TGTGCCAGCAGCTTACTAGCGGGCTATAACAATGAGCAGTTCTTC. The encoded protein is CASSLLAGYNNEQFF.

For this clone: Additional DNA sequences in this sample encode the identical CDR3. This chain uses TRBV7-9 with TRBJ1-2, with unresolved D. CDR3 length: 12 residues. Trimming pared 1 base from V and 5 bases from J, leaving 5 bases between. CDR1 is SEHNR and CDR2 is FQNEAQ in the germline V gene (reference sequence). Written as DNA, the CDR3 is TGTGCCAGCAGCTTAGAAGGGTATGGCTACACCTTC. Translation gives CASSLEGYGYTF. The full variable domain, with the rest looked up from reference TRBV7-9 and TRBJ1-2, is DTGVSQNPRHKITKRGQNVTFRCDPISEHNRLYWYRQTLGQGPEFLTYFQNEAQLEKSRLLSDRFSAERPKGSFSTLEIQRTEQGDSAMYLCASSLEGYGYTFGSGTRLTVV.

The J gene is TRBJ2-4, the V gene TRBV7-8; 7 bases match TRBD2. Germline assignment: CDR1 SGHVS and CDR2 FQNEAQ. CDR3 length: 15 amino acids. J lost 9 bases, V lost 6 bases, and 14 bases had no gene match. In nucleotides, the CDR3 is TGTGCCAGCAGTTCTCCTGAGCGGGGAAGAGGCATTCAGTACTTC. Encoded protein: CASSSPERGRGIQYF.

The rearrangement uses TRBV7-9 and TRBJ2-6; D call uncertain. Germline V gene lookup returns CDR1 SEHNR and CDR2 FQNEAQ (reference sequence). Trimming shortened V by 5 bases and J by 0 bases, and 5 bases separated the two germline ends. This CDR3 region has 14 residues. The CDR3, as DNA: TGTGCCAGCAGCCCCGACTCTGGGGCCAACGTCCTGACTTTC. The encoded protein is CASSPDSGANVLTF.

This chain joins TRBV29-1 and TRBJ1-3; possibly TRBD1 for D (5 bases). Trimming left V 7 bases short and J 0 bases short, with 7 bases between. From germline, CDR1 is SQVTM and CDR2 ANQGSEA. The CDR3 extends over 12 amino acids. The chain's CDR3 is CSADSSGNTIYF. CDR3 coding DNA: TGCAGCGCCGACAGCTCTGGAAACACCATATATTTT.

This chain uses TRBV10-3 with TRBJ1-1, with D unclear. This CDR3 is 11 amino acids long. Trimming took 3 bases from V and 4 from J, leaving 3 bases between them. Germline V CDR1 and CDR2: ENHRY, SYGVKD. CDR3 nucleotide sequence: TGTGCCATCAGTGACAGCACTGAAGCTTTCTTT. This gives the protein CAISDSTEAFF.